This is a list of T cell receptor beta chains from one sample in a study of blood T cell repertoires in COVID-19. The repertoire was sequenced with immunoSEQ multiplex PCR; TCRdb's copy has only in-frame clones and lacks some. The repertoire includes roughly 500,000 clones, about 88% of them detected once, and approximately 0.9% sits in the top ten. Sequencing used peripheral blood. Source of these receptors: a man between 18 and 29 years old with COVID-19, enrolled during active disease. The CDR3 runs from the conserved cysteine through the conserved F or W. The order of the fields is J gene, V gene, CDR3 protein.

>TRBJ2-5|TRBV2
CASSEWSLAGADGQTQYF
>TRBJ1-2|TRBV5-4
CASSSERNGYTF
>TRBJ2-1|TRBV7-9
CASSYFSSEQFF
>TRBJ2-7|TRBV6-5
CASSTGTGAGEQYF
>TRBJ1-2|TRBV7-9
CASSLDAGQGLYGYTF
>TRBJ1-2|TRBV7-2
CASSHRVATNYGYTF
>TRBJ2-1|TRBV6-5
CASYPWGGASNEQFF
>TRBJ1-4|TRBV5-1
CASSLNPTDGNEKLFF
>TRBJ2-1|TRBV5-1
CASSFGAGYEQFF
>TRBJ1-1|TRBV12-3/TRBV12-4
CASISRLEAFF
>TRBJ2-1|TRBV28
CASAGGSLNEQFF
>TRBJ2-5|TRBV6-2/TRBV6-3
CASSYLSLETQYF
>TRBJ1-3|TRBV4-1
CASSLMAGGAGNTIYF
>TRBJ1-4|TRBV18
CASSPRGEKLFF
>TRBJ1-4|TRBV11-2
CASSLTWTGWDTNEKLFF
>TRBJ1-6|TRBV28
CASITQGGTTNSPLHF